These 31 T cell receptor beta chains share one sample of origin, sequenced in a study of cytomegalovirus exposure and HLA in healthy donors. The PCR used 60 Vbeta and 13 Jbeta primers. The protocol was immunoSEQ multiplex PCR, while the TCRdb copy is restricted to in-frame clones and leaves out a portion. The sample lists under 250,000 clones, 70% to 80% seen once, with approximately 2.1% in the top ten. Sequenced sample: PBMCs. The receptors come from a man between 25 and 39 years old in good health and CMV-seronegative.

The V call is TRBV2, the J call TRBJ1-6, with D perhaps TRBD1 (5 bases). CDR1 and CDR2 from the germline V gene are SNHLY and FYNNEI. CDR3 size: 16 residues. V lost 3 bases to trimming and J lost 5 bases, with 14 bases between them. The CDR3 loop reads CASSDRRQPNNSPLHF. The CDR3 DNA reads TGTGCCAGCAGTGATCGGAGACAGCCGAATAATTCACCCCTCCACTTT.

In DNA, the CDR3 is TGTGCCACCAGCAGAGATATAGGGGCGGCCTACGAGCAGTACTTC. Protein: CATSRDIGAAYEQYF. This chain links TRBV15 with TRBJ2-7; D possibly corresponds to TRBD1 (5 bases). V was pared by 0 bases and J by 2 bases, with 11 bases between. Germline loops: CDR1 LNHNV, CDR2 YYDKDF (reference sequence). The CDR3 consists of 15 residues.

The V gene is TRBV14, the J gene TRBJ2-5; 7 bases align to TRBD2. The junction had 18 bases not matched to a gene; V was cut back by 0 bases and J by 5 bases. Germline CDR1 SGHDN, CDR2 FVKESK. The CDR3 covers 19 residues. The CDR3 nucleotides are TGTGCCAGCAGCCAAGATTCTCCGGGAGCGGGCGGGAGCAGGGAGACCCAGTACTTC. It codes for CASSQDSPGAGGSRETQYF.

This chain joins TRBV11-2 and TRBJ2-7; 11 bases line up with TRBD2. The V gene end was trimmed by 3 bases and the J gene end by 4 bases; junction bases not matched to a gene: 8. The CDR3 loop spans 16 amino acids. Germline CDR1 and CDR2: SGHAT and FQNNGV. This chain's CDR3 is CASSFYTGTSGYEQYF. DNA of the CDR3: TGTGCCAGCAGCTTTTATACCGGGACTAGCGGTTACGAGCAGTACTTC.

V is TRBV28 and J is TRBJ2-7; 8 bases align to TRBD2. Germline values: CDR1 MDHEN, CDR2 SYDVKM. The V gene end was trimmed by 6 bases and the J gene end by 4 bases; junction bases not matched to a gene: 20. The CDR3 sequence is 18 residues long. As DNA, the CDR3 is TGTGCCAGCAGCTCGACCGGGACTAGAGGGCAAGCGGGTTACGAGCAGTACTTC. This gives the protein CASSSTGTRGQAGYEQYF.

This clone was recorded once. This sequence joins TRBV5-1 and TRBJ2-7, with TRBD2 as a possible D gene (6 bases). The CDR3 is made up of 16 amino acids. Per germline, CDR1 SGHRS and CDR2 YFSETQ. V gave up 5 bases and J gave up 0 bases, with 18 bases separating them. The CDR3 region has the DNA TGCGCCAGCAGACGTGGGGGGACGCAAAGCTCCTACGAGCAGTACTTC. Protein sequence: CASRRGGTQSSYEQYF.

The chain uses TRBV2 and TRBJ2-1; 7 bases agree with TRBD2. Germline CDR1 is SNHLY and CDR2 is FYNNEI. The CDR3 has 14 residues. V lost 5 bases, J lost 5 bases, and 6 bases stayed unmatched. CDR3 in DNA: TGTGCCAGCAGTTCTAGCGGACGAAACAATGAGCAGTTCTTC. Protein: CASSSSGRNNEQFF.

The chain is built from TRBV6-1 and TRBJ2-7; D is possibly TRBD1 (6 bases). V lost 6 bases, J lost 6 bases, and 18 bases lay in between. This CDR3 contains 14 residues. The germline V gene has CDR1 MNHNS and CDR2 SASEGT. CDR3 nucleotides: TGTGCCAGCAGGGGACAAAACGTAGTTCGCGAGCAGTACTTC. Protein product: CASRGQNVVREQYF.

The CDR3 reads CASRLGQPAGELFF. The CDR3, as DNA: TGTGCCAGTAGACTGGGCCAGCCCGCCGGGGAGCTGTTTTTT. This chain links TRBV19 with TRBJ2-2; D gene unclear. Trimming removed 6 bases at V and 6 bases at J, with 14 bases between. Looked up from germline, CDR1 is LNHDA and CDR2 is SQIVND (reference sequence). The CDR3 spans 14 residues.

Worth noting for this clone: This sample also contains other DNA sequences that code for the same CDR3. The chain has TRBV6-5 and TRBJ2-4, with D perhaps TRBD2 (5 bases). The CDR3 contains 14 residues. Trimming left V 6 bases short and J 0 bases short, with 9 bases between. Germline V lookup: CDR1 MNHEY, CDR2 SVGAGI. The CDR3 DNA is TGTGCCAGCAGGGGCGGACTAGCCAAAAACATTCAGTACTTC. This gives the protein CASRGGLAKNIQYF.

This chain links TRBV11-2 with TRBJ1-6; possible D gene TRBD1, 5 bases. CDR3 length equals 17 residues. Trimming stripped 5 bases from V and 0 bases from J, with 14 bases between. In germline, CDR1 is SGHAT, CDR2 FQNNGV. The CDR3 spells CASSPRGGSSYNSPLHF. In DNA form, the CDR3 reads TGTGCCAGCAGCCCCCGGGGGGGTAGCTCCTATAATTCACCCCTCCACTTT.

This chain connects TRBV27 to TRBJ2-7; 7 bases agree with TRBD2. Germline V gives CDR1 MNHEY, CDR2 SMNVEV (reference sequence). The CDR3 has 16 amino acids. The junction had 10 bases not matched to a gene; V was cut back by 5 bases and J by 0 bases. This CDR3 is CASSPPLRGSSYEQYF. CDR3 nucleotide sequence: TGTGCCAGCAGTCCACCCCTTCGCGGGAGCTCCTACGAGCAGTACTTC.

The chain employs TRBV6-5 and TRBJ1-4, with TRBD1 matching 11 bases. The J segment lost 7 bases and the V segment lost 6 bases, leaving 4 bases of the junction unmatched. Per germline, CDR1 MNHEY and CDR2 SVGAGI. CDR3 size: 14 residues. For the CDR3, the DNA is TGTGCCAGCAGCGCCGGGACAGGGGGTGAAAAACTGTTTTTT. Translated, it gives CASSAGTGGEKLFF.

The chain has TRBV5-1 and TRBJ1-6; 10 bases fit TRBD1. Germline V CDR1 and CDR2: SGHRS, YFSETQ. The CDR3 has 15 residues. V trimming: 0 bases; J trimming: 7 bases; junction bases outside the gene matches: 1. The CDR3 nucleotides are TGCGCCAGCAGCTTGGGGGGACAGGGGAATTCACCCCTCCACTTT. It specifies CASSLGGQGNSPLHF.

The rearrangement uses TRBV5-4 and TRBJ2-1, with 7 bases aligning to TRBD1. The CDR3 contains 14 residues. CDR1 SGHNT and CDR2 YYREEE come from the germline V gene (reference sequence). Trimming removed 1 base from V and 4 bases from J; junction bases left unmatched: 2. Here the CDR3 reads CASSLRDSYNEQFF. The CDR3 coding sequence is TGTGCCAGCAGCTTGCGGGACAGTTACAATGAGCAGTTCTTC.

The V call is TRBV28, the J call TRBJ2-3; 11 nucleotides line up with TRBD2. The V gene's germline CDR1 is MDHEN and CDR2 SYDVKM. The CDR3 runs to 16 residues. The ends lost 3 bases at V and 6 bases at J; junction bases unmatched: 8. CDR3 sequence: CASSFGLAGGRDTQYF. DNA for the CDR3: TGTGCCAGCAGTTTCGGTCTAGCGGGAGGAAGGGATACGCAGTATTTT.

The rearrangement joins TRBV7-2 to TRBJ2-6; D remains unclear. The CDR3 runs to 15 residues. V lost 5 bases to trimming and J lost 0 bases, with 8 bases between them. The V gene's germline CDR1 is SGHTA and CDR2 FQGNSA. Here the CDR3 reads CASSLRLSGANVLTF. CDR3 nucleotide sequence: TGTGCCAGCAGCCTCAGGCTCTCTGGGGCCAACGTCCTGACTTTC.

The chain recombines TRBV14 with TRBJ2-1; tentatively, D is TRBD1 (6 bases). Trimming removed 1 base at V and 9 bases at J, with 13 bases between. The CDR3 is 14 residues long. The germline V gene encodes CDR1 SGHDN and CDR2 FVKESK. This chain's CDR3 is CASSQVYGGGEQFF. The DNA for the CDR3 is TGTGCCAGCAGCCAAGTGTATGGGGGCGGTGAGCAGTTCTTC.

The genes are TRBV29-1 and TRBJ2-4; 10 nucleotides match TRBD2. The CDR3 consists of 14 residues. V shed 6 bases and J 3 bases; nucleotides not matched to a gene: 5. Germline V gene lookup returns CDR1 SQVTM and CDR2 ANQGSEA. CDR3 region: CSVGAGGGKNIQYF. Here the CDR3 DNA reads TGCAGCGTCGGAGCGGGAGGGGGCAAAAACATTCAGTACTTC.

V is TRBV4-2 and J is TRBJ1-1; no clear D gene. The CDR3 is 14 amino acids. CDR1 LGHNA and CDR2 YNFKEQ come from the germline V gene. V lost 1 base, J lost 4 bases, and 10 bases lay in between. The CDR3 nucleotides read TGTGCCAGCAGCCAAGCGGTGGGGAGCACTGAAGCTTTCTTT. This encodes CASSQAVGSTEAFF.

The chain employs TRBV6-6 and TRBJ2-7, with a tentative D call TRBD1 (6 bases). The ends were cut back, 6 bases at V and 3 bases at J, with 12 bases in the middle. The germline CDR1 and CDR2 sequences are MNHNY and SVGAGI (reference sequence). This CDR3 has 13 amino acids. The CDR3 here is CASRSTGFYEQYF. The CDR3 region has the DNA TGTGCCAGCAGGTCGACAGGTTTCTACGAGCAGTACTTC.

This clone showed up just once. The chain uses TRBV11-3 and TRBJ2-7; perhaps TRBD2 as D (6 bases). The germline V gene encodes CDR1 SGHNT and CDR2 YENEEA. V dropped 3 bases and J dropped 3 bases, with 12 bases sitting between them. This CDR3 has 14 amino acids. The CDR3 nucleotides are TGTGCCAGCAGCTTGGGAGGAACAAGCTACGAGCAGTACTTC. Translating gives CASSLGGTSYEQYF.

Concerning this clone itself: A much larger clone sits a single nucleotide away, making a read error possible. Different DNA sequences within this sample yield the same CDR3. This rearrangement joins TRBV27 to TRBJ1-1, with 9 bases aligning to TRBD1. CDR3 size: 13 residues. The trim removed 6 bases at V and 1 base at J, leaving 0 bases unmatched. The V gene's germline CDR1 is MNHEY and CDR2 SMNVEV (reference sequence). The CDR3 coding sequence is TGTGCCAGCAGGGGACAGGGGAACACTGAAGCTTTCTTT. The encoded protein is CASRGQGNTEAFF.

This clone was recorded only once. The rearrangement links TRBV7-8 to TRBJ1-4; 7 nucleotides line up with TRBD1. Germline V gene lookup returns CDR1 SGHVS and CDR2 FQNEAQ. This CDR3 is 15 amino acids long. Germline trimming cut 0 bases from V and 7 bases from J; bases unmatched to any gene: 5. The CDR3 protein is CASSLARDSTEKLFF. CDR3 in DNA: TGTGCCAGCAGCTTAGCCCGGGACAGTACTGAAAAACTGTTTTTT.

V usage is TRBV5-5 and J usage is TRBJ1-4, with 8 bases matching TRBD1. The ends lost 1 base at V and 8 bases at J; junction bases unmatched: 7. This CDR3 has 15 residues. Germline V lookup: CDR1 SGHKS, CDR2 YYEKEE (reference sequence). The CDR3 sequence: CASSLSAGGVEKLFF. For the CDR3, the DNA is TGTGCCAGCAGCTTGTCGGCAGGGGGCGTCGAAAAACTGTTTTTT.

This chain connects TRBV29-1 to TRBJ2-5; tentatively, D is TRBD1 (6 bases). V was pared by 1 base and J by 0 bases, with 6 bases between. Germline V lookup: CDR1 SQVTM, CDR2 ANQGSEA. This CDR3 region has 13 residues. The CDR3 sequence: CSVEAGDQETQYF. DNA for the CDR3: TGCAGCGTTGAAGCAGGGGACCAAGAGACCCAGTACTTC.

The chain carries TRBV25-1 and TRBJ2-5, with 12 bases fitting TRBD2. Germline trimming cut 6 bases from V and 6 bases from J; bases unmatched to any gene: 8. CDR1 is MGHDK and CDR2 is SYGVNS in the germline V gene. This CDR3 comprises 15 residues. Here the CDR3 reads CASRTGTSGLQTQYF. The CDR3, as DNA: TGTGCCAGCAGAACCGGGACTAGCGGGCTCCAGACCCAGTACTTC.

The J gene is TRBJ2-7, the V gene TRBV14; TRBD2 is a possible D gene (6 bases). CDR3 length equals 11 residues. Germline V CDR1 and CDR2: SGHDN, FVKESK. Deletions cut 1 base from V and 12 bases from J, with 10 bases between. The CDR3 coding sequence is TGTGCCAGCAGCCAAGCGGGAGCCCGGTACTTC. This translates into CASSQAGARYF.

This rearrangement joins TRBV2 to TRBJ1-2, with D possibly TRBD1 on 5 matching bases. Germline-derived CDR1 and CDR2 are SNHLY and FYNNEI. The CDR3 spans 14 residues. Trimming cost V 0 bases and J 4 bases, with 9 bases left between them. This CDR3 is CASSEAGAFYGYTF. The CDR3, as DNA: TGTGCCAGCAGTGAAGCTGGGGCATTCTATGGCTACACCTTC.

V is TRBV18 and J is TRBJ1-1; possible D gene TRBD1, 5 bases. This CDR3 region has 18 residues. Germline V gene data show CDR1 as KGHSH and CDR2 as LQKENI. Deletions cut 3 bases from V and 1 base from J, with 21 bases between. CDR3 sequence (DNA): TGTGCCAGCTCACCGCTTTTTACCAGAGGACAATCGAACACTGAAGCTTTCTTT. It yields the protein CASSPLFTRGQSNTEAFF.

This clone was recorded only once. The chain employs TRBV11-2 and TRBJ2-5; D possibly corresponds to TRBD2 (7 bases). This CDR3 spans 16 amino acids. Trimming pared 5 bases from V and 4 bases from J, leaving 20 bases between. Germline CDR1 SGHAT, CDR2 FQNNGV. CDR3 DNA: TGTGCCAGCAGCCAGATGGGGGCGGGGGTTGGAGAGACCCAGTACTTC. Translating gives CASSQMGAGVGETQYF.